These T cell receptor beta chains were read from a single sample in a study of blood T cell repertoires in COVID-19. This table comes from immunoSEQ multiplex PCR, and its TCRdb copy is limited to in-frame clones, with some not included. The sample includes almost 95,000 clones, 84% of them seen just once. The sample was peripheral blood. The receptor source for this set is a man aged 60 to 69 with acute or convalescent COVID-19. Each CDR3 is given with its conserved first and last residue. A D gene is named only where the DNA matches it firmly. Expanded clones are given a class, and other clones once, few, many or no size at all.

V	J	D	size	CDR3	DNA
TRBV27	TRBJ2-3	.	.	CASSLSIRGDTQYF	TGTGCCAGCAGTTTATCGATAAGAGGGGATACGCAGTATTTT
TRBV4-3	TRBJ2-3	.	.	CASSQDGGGTDTQYF	TGCGCCAGCAGCCAAGACGGGGGAGGCACAGATACGCAGTATTTT
TRBV11-3	TRBJ2-1	.	.	CASSSGTMSSYNEQFF	TGTGCCAGCAGCTCCGGGACAATGAGCTCCTACAATGAGCAGTTCTTC
TRBV12-3/TRBV12-4	TRBJ1-1	TRBD1	once	CASSLQGGTEAFF	TGTGCCAGCAGCCTACAGGGGGGCACTGAAGCTTTCTTT
TRBV3-1/TRBV3-2	TRBJ2-2	TRBD2	.	CASSPEGRGYTGELFF	TGTGCCAGCAGCCCGGAGGGGAGGGGCTACACCGGGGAGCTGTTTTTT
TRBV10-2	TRBJ2-5	TRBD2	.	CASRTSGGKETQYF	TGCGCCAGCCGGACTAGCGGGGGGAAAGAGACCCAGTACTTC
TRBV5-5	TRBJ2-5	.	.	CASSLARQDGKTQYF	TGTGCCAGCAGCTTGGCTCGCCAGGATGGAAAGACCCAGTACTTC
TRBV19	TRBJ2-2	TRBD1	few	CASSRQGRTGELFF	TGTGCCAGTAGTAGACAGGGCAGGACCGGGGAGCTGTTTTTT
TRBV12-3/TRBV12-4	TRBJ2-1	TRBD2	few	CASNSGGPNEQFF	TGTGCCAGCAATAGCGGGGGGCCCAATGAGCAGTTCTTC
TRBV4-2	TRBJ2-3	.	.	CASSQDDYTDTQYF	TGTGCCAGCAGCCAAGACGACTACACAGATACGCAGTATTTT
TRBV6-5	TRBJ1-1	.	.	CASSYSWGGGTEAFF	TGTGCCAGCAGTTACTCGTGGGGAGGCGGCACTGAAGCTTTCTTT
TRBV7-3	TRBJ2-2	.	.	CASSLNGGKDTGELFF	TGTGCCAGCAGCTTAAACGGAGGCAAGGACACCGGGGAGCTGTTTTTT
TRBV19	TRBJ1-1	.	.	CASSWLADTEAFF	TGTGCCAGTAGTTGGTTAGCGGACACTGAAGCTTTCTTT
TRBV5-1	TRBJ2-3	.	.	CASSLGNLGTDTQYF	TGCGCCAGCAGCTTGGGTAATCTCGGCACAGATACGCAGTATTTT
TRBV30	TRBJ1-1	.	.	CAWSALSRNTEAFF	TGTGCCTGGAGTGCTCTCTCTAGGAACACTGAAGCTTTCTTT
TRBV11-3	TRBJ2-7	TRBD1	.	CASSLGQGRSYEQYF	TGTGCCAGCAGCCTAGGACAGGGGAGGTCCTACGAGCAGTACTTC
TRBV2	TRBJ1-6	.	.	CASSEGGRGQSYNSPLHF	TGTGCCAGCAGTGAAGGGGGTAGAGGGCAGTCCTATAATTCACCCCTCCACTTT
TRBV19	TRBJ1-1	TRBD1	few	CASSIGQGAEAFF	TGTGCCAGTAGTATTGGACAGGGGGCTGAAGCTTTCTTT
TRBV7-2	TRBJ2-1	.	.	CASRSVRVAYNEQFF	TGTGCCAGCAGGTCCGTCAGGGTCGCCTACAATGAGCAGTTCTTC
TRBV6-5	TRBJ1-4	TRBD1	.	CASSVTGDEKLFF	TGTGCCAGCAGCGTGACAGGGGATGAAAAACTGTTTTTT
TRBV10-3	TRBJ2-1	TRBD2	few	CAISESELASKGIEQFF	TGTGCCATCAGTGAGTCGGAACTAGCGTCCAAAGGCATTGAGCAGTTCTTC
TRBV30	TRBJ1-2	TRBD1	.	CAWNSGGHGYTF	TGTGCCTGGAATTCAGGGGGCCATGGCTACACCTTC
TRBV9	TRBJ2-3	.	.	CASSEDSYSTDTQYF	TGTGCCAGCAGCGAAGACAGCTATAGCACAGATACGCAGTATTTT
TRBV6-6	TRBJ1-2	TRBD1	.	CASSRGQGAGYTF	TGTGCCAGCAGTAGGGGACAGGGGGCTGGCTACACCTTC
TRBV4-1	TRBJ2-7	TRBD1	.	CASSQGQVSSEQYF	TGCGCCAGCAGCCAGGGACAGGTATCCTCCGAGCAGTACTTC
TRBV30	TRBJ1-1	TRBD1	.	CAWRKMQGGNTEAFF	TGTGCCTGGAGGAAAATGCAGGGGGGAAACACTGAAGCTTTCTTT
TRBV7-2	TRBJ2-4	TRBD1	.	CASSPGQGLAKNIQYF	TGTGCCAGCAGTCCCGGACAGGGGCTAGCCAAAAACATTCAGTACTTC
TRBV27	TRBJ1-1	TRBD1	once	CASNPQGTGSEAFF	TGTGCCAGCAACCCACAGGGGACAGGATCTGAAGCTTTCTTT